A single sample is the source of the 15 T cell receptor beta chains below, sequenced in a study of shared clonotypes between healthy human individuals (dated by TCRdb to the early 2020s). For the CD8 naive samples, CD45RO-negative cells were positively selected for CCR7, yielding a CD45RA+CCR7+ population from which TemRA cells were excluded. Receptor amplification or capture employed the immunoSEQ multiplex PCR assay. TCRdb carries this immuneACCESS record with in-frame sequences only. Its versions omit some clonotypes, under half of them owing to an unresolved V gene in the studies checked, with the rest unexplained. The sample table records approximately 810,000 clones; 80% to 95% of these occur just once. More than 20% of the sample comes from the top ten. Specimen: naive CD8+ T cells sorted from blood. This specimen's cell subset or site label, interpreted: CD45RA+CCR7+. Receptors were obtained from a man aged 25-45 years in good health.

The chain has TRBV7-9 and TRBJ1-1; D may be TRBD1 (5 bases). Germline CDR1 is SEHNR and CDR2 is FQNEAQ (reference sequence). There are 14 residues in the CDR3. V dropped 1 base and J dropped 4 bases, with 10 bases sitting between them. The CDR3 sequence: CASSLGGEATEAFF. The CDR3 DNA follows: TGTGCCAGCAGCTTAGGGGGGGAGGCCACTGAAGCTTTCTTT. Together with reference TRBV7-9 and TRBJ1-1, the CDR3 gives the full variable domain: DTGVSQNPRHKITKRGQNVTFRCDPISEHNRLYWYRQTLGQGPEFLTYFQNEAQLEKSRLLSDRFSAERPKGSFSTLEIQRTEQGDSAMYLCASSLGGEATEAFFGQGTRLTVV.

This chain joins TRBV15 and TRBJ1-5, with a possible D match to TRBD1 (6 bases). This CDR3 has 13 residues. The germline gives CDR1 LNHNV, CDR2 YYDKDF (reference sequence). Trimming left V 1 base short and J 7 bases short, with 8 bases between. The CDR3 region has the DNA TGTGCCACCAGCAGAGCTCAGGGGCAGCCCCAGCATTTT. Its translation: CATSRAQGQPQHF.

This clone was detected only once. This sequence joins TRBV10-1 and TRBJ2-7; D is unresolved. Germline loops: CDR1 WNHNN, CDR2 SYGVQD (reference sequence). This CDR3 spans 12 amino acids. V was clipped by 3 bases and J by 1 base, with 4 bases between them. In nucleotides, the CDR3 is TGCGCCAGCAGTGATTTTTCCTACGAGCAGTACTTC. Its translation is CASSDFSYEQYF.

The chain joins TRBV6-1 to TRBJ2-3; D could derive from TRBD1 or TRBD2 (5 bases each). CDR1 MNHNS and CDR2 SASEGT come from the germline V gene. The V gene lost 7 bases and the J gene lost 2 bases, with 13 bases spanning the gap. The CDR3 loop spans 14 amino acids. The CDR3: CASTGAGTTDTQYF. The CDR3 DNA reads TGTGCCAGCACTGGGGCGGGTACCACAGATACGCAGTATTTT.

The chain joins TRBV11-1 to TRBJ2-1; D unresolved. Looked up from germline, CDR1 is SGHAT and CDR2 is FQDESV (reference sequence). CDR3 length: 16 amino acids. V was cut by 5 bases and J by 7 bases, with 21 bases left in between. CDR3 DNA sequence: TGTGCCAGCAGCCCAAATACGCGAGCTCCCCTAAATGAGCAGTTCTTC. It translates to CASSPNTRAPLNEQFF.

The V call is TRBV4-3, the J call TRBJ2-7, with a tentative D call TRBD2 (6 bases). Trimming cost V 3 bases and J 3 bases, with 15 bases left between them. Germline CDR1 reads LGHNA; CDR2 reads YSLEER. This CDR3 is 15 amino acids long. CDR3 sequence (DNA): TGCGCCAGCAGCCACTTCCAGGGAGGTAGCTACGAGCAGTACTTC. It specifies CASSHFQGGSYEQYF.

CDR3 bases: TGTGCCAGCAGCTTTGGGGCCAATGAGCAGTTCTTC. Amino acid sequence: CASSFGANEQFF. V and J are TRBV7-9 and TRBJ2-1, with a weak D call TRBD1 (5 bases). CDR1 and CDR2 (germline): SEHNR, FQNEAQ (reference sequence). This CDR3 has 12 amino acids. The V end lost 3 bases, the J end lost 6 bases, and 6 bases lay between the germline ends.

The chain recombines TRBV6-1 with TRBJ1-1; D perhaps matches TRBD1 (6 bases). V dropped 7 bases and J dropped 5 bases, with 20 bases sitting between them. Germline CDR1 MNHNS, CDR2 SASEGT. CDR3 length: 15 amino acids. In nucleotides, the CDR3 is TGTGCCAGCACCGTACCAACCGTAGGGGGAACTGAAGCTTTCTTT. Its protein is CASTVPTVGGTEAFF.

The rearrangement links TRBV19 to TRBJ2-7, with D possibly called TRBD1 or TRBD2 (5 bases each). Germline V gives CDR1 LNHDA, CDR2 SQIVND (reference sequence). Trimming left V 5 bases short and J 6 bases short, with 14 bases between. The CDR3 length is 13 residues. In nucleotides, the CDR3 is TGTGCCAGTAGTGGGACGGCGGCTGGCGAGCAGTACTTC. Translated, it gives CASSGTAAGEQYF.

The chain recombines TRBV7-9 with TRBJ1-3; D ambiguous. Trimming pared 9 bases from V and 0 bases from J, leaving 9 bases between. This CDR3 region has 13 residues. The V gene's germline CDR1 is SEHNR and CDR2 FQNEAQ (reference sequence). The CDR3 region is CASPGDSGNTIYF. CDR3 in DNA: TGTGCCAGTCCAGGAGACTCTGGAAACACCATATATTTT.

This clone was counted between two and nine times. The chain uses TRBV25-1 and TRBJ2-7, with a weak D call TRBD1 (6 bases). The CDR3 is 14 amino acids. CDR1 and CDR2 from the germline V gene are MGHDK and SYGVNS. V lost 3 bases and J lost 2, with 11 bases in between. The CDR3 sequence: CASSDVGHTYEQYF. CDR3 DNA sequence: TGTGCCAGCAGTGACGTGGGACATACCTACGAGCAGTACTTC.

This sequence joins TRBV5-4 and TRBJ1-4, with 7 nucleotides matching TRBD1. CDR1 is SGHNT, CDR2 YYREEE, per germline (reference sequence). Trimming cost V 4 bases and J 7 bases; bases outside gene matches: 10. The CDR3 has 15 residues. The CDR3: CASSEFQGGGEKLFF. For the CDR3, the DNA is TGTGCCAGCAGCGAATTCCAGGGGGGAGGTGAAAAACTGTTTTTT.

The chain combines TRBV5-1 with TRBJ2-7; a weak D match, TRBD2 (5 bases). CDR3 size: 14 residues. From germline, CDR1 is SGHRS and CDR2 YFSETQ. The V end was cut by 1 base, the J end by 0 bases, with 8 bases between. The DNA of the CDR3 is TGCGCCAGCAGCTTGTGGAGGAGCTCCTACGAGCAGTACTTC. It is translated as CASSLWRSSYEQYF.

The V gene is TRBV30, the J gene TRBJ1-2; D call uncertain. Germline V CDR1 and CDR2: GTSNPN, SVGIG (reference sequence). The V end lost 2 bases, the J end lost 4 bases, and 17 bases lay between the germline ends. CDR3 size: 15 residues. The CDR3 coding sequence is TGTGCCTGGAGTCCCGACGGACCTTATTCCTATGGCTACACCTTC. It is translated as CAWSPDGPYSYGYTF.

This rearrangement joins TRBV7-9 to TRBJ2-1; 10 bases map to TRBD2. The CDR3 sequence is 17 residues long. CDR1 SEHNR and CDR2 FQNEAQ come from the germline V gene (reference sequence). V was clipped by 6 bases and J by 1 base; unmatched bases: 9. The CDR3 bases are TGTGCCAGCAGTCCTAGCGGGAGAGCGAAGTCCTACAATGAGCAGTTCTTC. This encodes CASSPSGRAKSYNEQFF.